This T cell receptor (beta chain) was captured by sequencing in a study of early T cells in non-severe SARS-CoV-2 infection. The V gene lost 1 base and the J gene lost 7 bases, with 4 bases spanning the gap. Germline loops: CDR1 SGHAT, CDR2 FQNNGV. CDR3 size: 12 residues. This clonotype came up many times. Via MiXCR, TCRdb re-called the 5' RACE reads, giving one row per CDR3 protein. The profile shows around 62,000 distinct CDR3 sequences, roughly 5% of them singletons. Sequences were obtained from whole blood. This chain links TRBV11-2 with TRBJ1-4; D unresolved. This clonotype was obtained from an adult who was a healthcare worker with PCR-confirmed SARS-CoV-2 infection or an uninfected control (not recorded which). CDR3 region: CASSLVGEKLFF. As DNA, the CDR3 is TGTGCCAGCAGCTTAGTCGGTGAAAAACTGTTTTTT.